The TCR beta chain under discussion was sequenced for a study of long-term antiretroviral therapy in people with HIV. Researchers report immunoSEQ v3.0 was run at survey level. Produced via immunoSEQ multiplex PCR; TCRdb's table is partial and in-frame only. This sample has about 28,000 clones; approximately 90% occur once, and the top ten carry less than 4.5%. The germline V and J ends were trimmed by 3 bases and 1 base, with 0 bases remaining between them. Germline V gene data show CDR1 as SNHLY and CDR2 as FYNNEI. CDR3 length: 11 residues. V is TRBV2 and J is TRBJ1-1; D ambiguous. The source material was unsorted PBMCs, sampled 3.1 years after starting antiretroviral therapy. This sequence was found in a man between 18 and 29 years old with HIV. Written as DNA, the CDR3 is TGTGCCAGCAGTGAGAACACTGAAGCTTTCTTT. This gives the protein CASSENTEAFF. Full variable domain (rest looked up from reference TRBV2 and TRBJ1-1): EPEVTQTPSHQVTQMGQEVILRCVPISNHLYFYWYRQILGQKVEFLVSFYNNEISEKSEIFDDQFSVERPDGSNFTLKIRSTKLEDSAMYFCASSENTEAFFGQGTRLTVV.